These 11 T cell receptor beta chains share one sample of origin, sequenced in a study of cytomegalovirus exposure and HLA in healthy donors. Produced via immunoSEQ multiplex PCR; TCRdb's table is partial and in-frame only. The repertoire holds around 91,000 clones, approximately 94% seen once, with 1.1% in the top ten. The sequenced sample was PBMCs. The receptors here all came from a woman in her thirties in good health and CMV-seropositive.

The chain recombines TRBV11-2 with TRBJ1-2; D ambiguous. The CDR3 runs 16 residues. Germline values: CDR1 SGHAT, CDR2 FQNNGV. V lost 1 base, J lost 4 bases, and 16 bases lay in between. CDR3 loop: CASSLVPGRRSYGYTF. In nucleotides, the CDR3 is TGTGCCAGCAGCTTAGTCCCTGGCAGGCGAAGCTATGGCTACACCTTC.

The J gene is TRBJ2-1, the V gene TRBV6-1; D not resolved. The CDR3 is 10 residues long. V gave up 10 bases and J gave up 9 bases, with 10 bases separating them. Germline V lookup: CDR1 MNHNS, CDR2 SASEGT. The CDR3 protein is CATSLSEQFF. For the CDR3, the DNA is TGTGCCACCTCACTGAGTGAGCAGTTCTTC.

This chain uses TRBV7-3 with TRBJ2-3; weak D call: TRBD1 (5 bases). CDR3 length: 14 residues. V gave up 5 bases and J gave up 2 bases, with 11 bases separating them. In germline, CDR1 is SGHTA, CDR2 FQGTGA. The CDR3: CASSRGTVTDTQYF. DNA for the CDR3: TGTGCCAGCAGCAGGGGAACGGTCACAGATACGCAGTATTTT.

The chain couples TRBV29-1 to TRBJ1-2, with 9 bases fitting TRBD1. V lost 6 bases, J lost 4 bases, and 9 bases stayed unmatched. Germline loops: CDR1 SQVTM, CDR2 ANQGSEA. The CDR3 length is 14 residues. This chain's CDR3 is CSVDPGQGPYGYTF. The CDR3 DNA reads as TGCAGCGTAGATCCGGGACAGGGCCCCTATGGCTACACCTTC.

This chain joins TRBV7-3 and TRBJ2-7; TRBD2 matches at 10 bases. The germline V gene encodes CDR1 SGHTA and CDR2 FQGTGA. This CDR3 comprises 18 residues. With 4 bases clipped from V and 0 bases from J, the junction kept 12 bases outside the gene matches. For the CDR3, the DNA is TGTGCCAGCAGCTGGGGGATGGTCGGACTAGCGGACTCCTACGAGCAGTACTTC. Translated, it gives CASSWGMVGLADSYEQYF.

This chain uses TRBV5-4 with TRBJ2-1, with D tentatively TRBD1 (6 bases). The CDR3 spans 17 residues. Looked up from germline, CDR1 is SGHNT and CDR2 is YYREEE (reference sequence). V was shortened by 1 base and J by 3 bases, with 17 bases between the two germline ends. In DNA form, the CDR3 reads TGTGCCAGCAGCTTGTTAAGGACAGAAAACAACTACAATGAGCAGTTCTTC. Translated, it gives CASSLLRTENNYNEQFF.

This clone was seen once. The chain employs TRBV5-6 and TRBJ1-4, with 7 bases aligning to TRBD1. CDR3 length: 15 amino acids. V was pared by 3 bases and J by 8 bases, with 10 bases of the junction left unmatched. Germline lookup yields CDR1 SGHDT and CDR2 YYEEEE. CDR3: CASSSLQPQGEKLFF. The DNA of the CDR3 is TGTGCCAGCAGCTCCCTCCAGCCACAGGGGGAAAAACTGTTTTTT.

The chain is built from TRBV29-1 and TRBJ2-5; D not resolved. Deletions cut 6 bases from V and 2 bases from J, with 13 bases between. The CDR3 has 13 amino acids. CDR1 and CDR2 from the germline V gene are SQVTM and ANQGSEA. CDR3: CSVETRDQETQYF. The DNA for the CDR3 is TGCAGCGTAGAGACAAGAGATCAAGAGACCCAGTACTTC.

The rearrangement uses TRBV28 and TRBJ1-5; D gene ambiguous. The CDR3 is made up of 16 amino acids. Germline-derived CDR1 and CDR2 are MDHEN and SYDVKM. Trimming removed 7 bases at V and 0 bases at J, with 16 bases between. CDR3 protein: CASTTELPYSNQPQHF. DNA for the CDR3: TGTGCCAGCACTACAGAACTCCCTTATAGCAATCAGCCCCAGCATTTT.

V usage is TRBV5-1 and J usage is TRBJ1-3; the D gene is possibly TRBD1 (5 bases). V lost 0 bases to trimming and J lost 4 bases, with 11 bases between them. Germline lookup yields CDR1 SGHRS and CDR2 YFSETQ. The CDR3 has 15 amino acids. The DNA for the CDR3 is TGCGCCAGCAGCTTGGAAGGGGCTTCAGGAAACACCATATATTTT. This codes for CASSLEGASGNTIYF.

The rearrangement joins TRBV5-6 to TRBJ1-5; a possible D gene is TRBD1 (6 bases). Germline CDR1 reads SGHDT; CDR2 reads YYEEEE. The V and J ends lost 4 bases and 9 bases respectively, with 14 bases between them. The CDR3 runs 13 residues. The CDR3 loop reads CASSLTGRGPQHF. The DNA of the CDR3 is TGTGCCAGCAGCCTTACAGGGCGAGGGCCCCAGCATTTT.